The 15 T cell receptor beta chains presented below share a single source sample, sequenced in a study of CD8 T cells in ankylosing spondylitis. TCRdb reprocessed the 5' RACE reads with MiXCR, giving one entry per CDR3 protein. The sample includes fewer than 400,000 distinct CDR3 sequences, 20% to 25% of them seen just once. These receptors' antigens are unknown. Study-level findings and limits: Ankylosing spondylitis blood seemed to carry a telltale TCR beta motif made of eight or nine highly homologous variants.

The sequenced sample was blood, either unsorted or a sorted T cell fraction (not recorded which). All receptors come from a male donor with ankylosing spondylitis.

This sequence joins TRBV24-1 and TRBJ2-7; a weak D match, TRBD1 (6 bases). The length of the CDR3 is 12 residues. V gave up 12 bases and J gave up 4 bases, with 15 bases separating them. Germline CDR1 is KGHDR and CDR2 is SFDVKD. The CDR3 region has the DNA TGTGCCGCCAAGGGGGAAGGTTACGAGCAGTACTTC. It codes for CAAKGEGYEQYF.

This clonotype has a handful of counts. The V call is TRBV25-1, the J call TRBJ2-3, with unresolved D. This CDR3 region has 14 residues. Per the germline V gene, CDR1 is MGHDK and CDR2 is SYGVNS. V was trimmed by 1 base and J by 4 bases, leaving 9 bases between them. CDR3 loop: CASSEFGRADTQYF. CDR3 nucleotide sequence: TGTGCCAGCAGTGAATTTGGACGGGCAGATACGCAGTATTTT.

This clonotype was seen at least ten times. This rearrangement joins TRBV5-1 to TRBJ2-3; no firm D call. Germline CDR1 is SGHRS and CDR2 is YFSETQ. Trimming removed 2 bases at V and 0 bases at J, with 7 bases between. This CDR3 region has 14 residues. CDR3: CASSLRLSTDTQYF. In nucleotides, the CDR3 is TGCGCCAGCAGCTTAAGGTTGAGCACAGATACGCAGTATTTT.

The chain couples TRBV5-1 to TRBJ2-1; 8 bases agree with TRBD1. This CDR3 has 18 amino acids. The ends lost 4 bases at V and 1 base at J; junction bases unmatched: 13. The germline V gene encodes CDR1 SGHRS and CDR2 YFSETQ. The CDR3 sequence is CASSPVGAGGLSYNEQFF. The CDR3 DNA is TGCGCCAGCAGCCCGGTCGGGGCAGGGGGCTTATCCTACAATGAGCAGTTCTTC.

This clonotype showed up just a few times. The chain links TRBV5-1 to TRBJ1-1; no clear D gene. Trimming removed 1 base from V and 2 bases from J, with 12 bases in between. Germline-derived CDR1 and CDR2 are SGHRS and YFSETQ. The CDR3 covers 15 residues. As DNA, the CDR3 is TGCGCCAGCAGCTTGTGGGAACCATCAAACACTGAAGCTTTCTTT. It yields the protein CASSLWEPSNTEAFF.

The V gene is TRBV20-1, the J gene TRBJ2-5; 7 bases are a match to TRBD1. The germline V gene encodes CDR1 DFQATT and CDR2 SNEGSKA (reference sequence). This CDR3 contains 16 residues. With 5 bases clipped from V and 2 bases from J, the junction kept 14 bases outside the gene matches. This chain's CDR3 is CSAGPTIGQAQETQYF. The CDR3 nucleotides are TGCAGTGCTGGACCAACTATAGGACAGGCGCAAGAGACCCAGTACTTC.

This chain links TRBV20-1 with TRBJ2-7; TRBD2 matches at 9 bases. Losses at the gene ends were 2 bases for V and 3 bases for J; bases not matched to a gene: 5. This CDR3 comprises 14 residues. Germline V lookup: CDR1 DFQATT, CDR2 SNEGSKA (reference sequence). CDR3 DNA sequence: TGCAGTGCTAGATCTTGGACTAGCGACTACGAGCAGTACTTC. Its translation is CSARSWTSDYEQYF.

This clonotype was observed at least ten times. The chain has TRBV29-1 and TRBJ2-7; the D is unclear. The CDR3 contains 10 residues. The V gene's germline CDR1 is SQVTM and CDR2 ANQGSEA. V dropped 4 bases and J dropped 3 bases, with 4 bases sitting between them. The CDR3 DNA follows: TGCAGCGTTGGCGACTACGAGCAGTACTTC. Encoded protein: CSVGDYEQYF.

Only a few counts were recorded for this clonotype. The chain employs TRBV25-1 and TRBJ2-3; unclear D gene. This CDR3 region has 15 residues. CDR1 is MGHDK and CDR2 is SYGVNS in the germline V gene. Trimming shortened V by 8 bases and J by 2 bases, and 17 bases separated the two germline ends. The CDR3, as DNA: TGTGCCAGCGGTGGTGAGAGCCCCAACACAGATACGCAGTATTTT. Its protein is CASGGESPNTDTQYF.

Only a few counts were recorded for this clonotype. Sequence at one end of the junction differs from germline and may be a read error. V usage is TRBV20-1 and J usage is TRBJ2-7; 8 positions agree with TRBD2. Germline-derived CDR1 and CDR2 are DFQATT and SNEGSKA (reference sequence). CDR3 size: 12 residues. The CDR3 DNA sequence: TGCAGTGCTAGAGGACGGGGGGGGACTAATGTCTTC. Translated, it gives CSARGRGGTNVF.

The rearrangement links TRBV7-8 to TRBJ1-4; D is perhaps TRBD1 (5 bases). The germline V gene encodes CDR1 SGHVS and CDR2 FQNEAQ. Trimming stripped 2 bases from V and 11 bases from J, with 12 bases between. CDR3 length: 13 residues. CDR3 sequence (DNA): TGTGCCAGCAGCTTATTGGGGGACGGGAAACTGTTTTTT. It codes for CASSLLGDGKLFF.

This chain joins TRBV24-1 and TRBJ2-2; 7 nucleotides match TRBD1. CDR3 length equals 16 residues. V shed 3 bases, J shed 0 bases, and the junction held 3 bases outside the gene matches. Germline V gene data show CDR1 as KGHDR and CDR2 as SFDVKD. CDR3 nucleotides: TGTGCCACCAGTGATCCCCAGGGGGCGAACACCGGGGAGCTGTTTTTT. It specifies CATSDPQGANTGELFF.

The chain has TRBV29-1 and TRBJ1-1; tentatively, D is TRBD1 (5 bases). Trimming cost V 6 bases and J 4 bases, with 18 bases left between them. The germline V gene encodes CDR1 SQVTM and CDR2 ANQGSEA. The CDR3 is made up of 14 amino acids. The CDR3 reads CSVGYRSKGTEAFF. Written as DNA, the CDR3 is TGCAGCGTCGGTTACAGGTCGAAGGGCACTGAAGCTTTCTTT.

This clonotype was seen only once. The gene calls are TRBV5-1 and TRBJ1-3; TRBD1 is a possible D gene (5 bases). The germline gives CDR1 SGHRS, CDR2 YFSETQ. The CDR3 runs to 16 residues. Trimming left V 0 bases short and J 0 bases short, with 10 bases between. The CDR3 DNA sequence: TGCGCCAGCAGCTTGGTGGGGGATAACTCTGGAAACACCATATATTTT. Residues: CASSLVGDNSGNTIYF.

This clonotype was seen at least ten times. The chain combines TRBV7-7 with TRBJ2-2, with D uncertain. V was cut by 5 bases and J by 4 bases, with 14 bases left in between. The CDR3 consists of 15 residues. CDR1 and CDR2 (germline): SSHAT, FNYEAQ (reference sequence). CDR3: CASSQNAVGTGELFF. The CDR3 coding sequence is TGTGCCAGCAGCCAGAACGCGGTGGGCACCGGGGAGCTGTTTTTT.